A selection of T cell receptor beta chains follows, all from one sample in a study of memory CD4+ T cells and cytomegalovirus serostatus. Using immunoSEQ multiplex PCR, the repertoire was profiled, and TCRdb retains in-frame clones only, with some absent. The sample contains approximately 44,000 clones, just over 75% of which appear only once. Sequenced material: memory CD4+ T cells from blood. The receptors here all came from an adult in good health and CMV-seronegative. Each CDR3 is given with its conserved first and last residue. The D gene is left open where the match is weak. Only part of the rows carry a size: once, few, many, or a class if the clone is expanded.

NA,NA,TRBJ1-2,15,TRBV6-6,CASSSHRDLNYGYTF,TGTGCCAGCAGTTCCCACAGGGATCTTAACTATGGCTACACCTTC
TRBD2,NA,TRBJ2-2,14,TRBV2,CASRAGTSGGELFF,TGTGCCAGCAGAGCCGGGACTAGCGGCGGGGAGCTGTTTTTT
NA,NA,TRBJ2-3,15,TRBV5-1,CASSLPRVETDTQYF,TGCGCCAGCAGCTTGCCCAGGGTGGAAACAGATACGCAGTATTTT
NA,NA,TRBJ1-5,14,TRBV19,CASTQQGRNQPQHF,TGTGCCAGTACCCAACAGGGACGCAATCAGCCCCAGCATTTT
NA,few,TRBJ1-5,14,TRBV18,CASSPAIGGQPQHF,TGTGCCAGCTCACCGGCTATTGGGGGGCAGCCCCAGCATTTT
NA,few,TRBJ2-5,15,TRBV5-4,CASSLAGAGQETQYF,TGTGCCAGCAGCTTGGCAGGGGCCGGCCAAGAGACCCAGTACTTC
TRBD1,NA,TRBJ1-4,14,TRBV28,CASREQGDREKLFF,TGTGCCAGCAGGGAACAGGGGGATCGGGAAAAACTGTTTTTT
TRBD1,NA,TRBJ1-2,15,TRBV6-1,CASTGTGKTNYGYTF,TGTGCCAGCACAGGGACAGGCAAAACTAACTATGGCTACACCTTC
NA,NA,TRBJ1-3,18,TRBV5-1,CASSLGIGGRQSGNTIYF,TGCGCCAGCAGCTTGGGGATCGGGGGGCGACAATCTGGAAACACCATATATTTT
TRBD2,NA,TRBJ2-6,15,TRBV6-1,CAGSGGLAGANVLTF,TGTGCCGGCTCGGGGGGGCTGGCTGGGGCCAACGTCCTGACTTTC
TRBD1,NA,TRBJ1-1,13,TRBV2,CASSFTGDTEAFF,TGTGCCAGCAGCTTCACAGGGGACACTGAAGCTTTCTTT
NA,NA,TRBJ2-1,15,TRBV7-3,CASSSDRGSYNEQFF,TGTGCCAGCAGCTCAGACAGAGGCTCCTACAATGAGCAGTTCTTC
TRBD2,NA,TRBJ2-5,13,TRBV10-1,CASQSGGGKTQYF,TGCGCCAGCCAAAGCGGCGGGGGAAAGACCCAGTACTTC
NA,NA,TRBJ2-7,11,TRBV2,CASRQGYEQYF,TGTGCCAGCAGACAGGGCTACGAGCAGTACTTC